This T cell receptor (beta chain) was captured by sequencing in a study of technical replicates of blood from a few donors. Assay used: immunoSEQ multiplex PCR; TCRdb lists only in-frame clones, some missing. The sample includes tens of thousands of clones, 90% to 95% of them seen just once. There are 15 residues in the CDR3. Germline V gene lookup returns CDR1 MNHEY and CDR2 SMNVEV (reference sequence). The J segment lost 8 bases and the V segment lost 5 bases, leaving 11 bases of the junction unmatched. This sequence joins TRBV27 and TRBJ1-4; TRBD1 matches at 7 bases. The sequencing sample was made of T cells isolated from PBMCs. This TCR was recovered from a human donor in good health. This chain's CDR3 is CASSRQGGGVEKLFF. CDR3 nucleotide sequence: TGTGCCAGCAGTAGACAGGGCGGAGGGGTAGAAAAACTGTTTTTT.